These T cell receptor beta chains were read from a single sample in a study of CD4+ T cells in melanoma. Assay used: immunoSEQ multiplex PCR; TCRdb lists only in-frame clones, some missing. The sample lists about 11,000 clones; approximately 74% were seen once. Material for sequencing was cells from a culture (not recorded whether cultured in vitro). Receptors originate from a human donor with melanoma. Each CDR3 is given with its conserved first and last residue. Each record gives: V gene, D gene, clone size, J gene, CDR3 protein, CDR3 DNA. A D gene is named only where the DNA matches it firmly. Clone sizes are given selectively: once, few, many, or a class where the clone is expanded.

V gene: TRBV11-2; D gene: TRBD1; clone size: -; J gene: TRBJ1-1; CDR3 protein: CASSLQGGNTEAFF; CDR3 DNA: TGTGCCAGCAGCCTCCAGGGGGGGAACACTGAAGCTTTCTTT
V gene: TRBV5-1; D gene: -; clone size: -; J gene: TRBJ2-5; CDR3 protein: CASSPRGAEETQYF; CDR3 DNA: TGCGCCAGCAGCCCCCGGGGCGCCGAAGAGACCCAGTACTTC
V gene: TRBV19; D gene: -; clone size: -; J gene: TRBJ2-7; CDR3 protein: CASRAGSEQYF; CDR3 DNA: TGTGCCAGTAGGGCGGGGTCCGAGCAGTACTTC
V gene: TRBV19; D gene: -; clone size: -; J gene: TRBJ1-5; CDR3 protein: CASSKDNVQPQHF; CDR3 DNA: TGTGCCAGTAGTAAGGACAACGTGCAGCCCCAGCATTTT
V gene: TRBV6-1; D gene: -; clone size: -; J gene: TRBJ1-3; CDR3 protein: CASSEALWHSGNTIYF; CDR3 DNA: TGTGCCAGCAGTGAAGCGCTATGGCACTCTGGAAACACCATATATTTT
V gene: TRBV11-2; D gene: -; clone size: -; J gene: TRBJ2-1; CDR3 protein: CASSFLRQVTEQFF; CDR3 DNA: TGTGCCAGCAGCTTCCTTAGGCAGGTCACTGAGCAGTTCTTC
V gene: TRBV9; D gene: TRBD1; clone size: few; J gene: TRBJ1-6; CDR3 protein: CASSVAGGGGSPLHF; CDR3 DNA: TGTGCCAGCAGCGTGGCAGGGGGCGGAGGTTCACCCCTCCACTTT
V gene: TRBV19; D gene: TRBD2; clone size: -; J gene: TRBJ2-1; CDR3 protein: CASTSGGRGTSGGRRNEQFF; CDR3 DNA: TGTGCCAGTACCTCCGGGGGTCGGGGGACTAGCGGGGGGAGACGCAATGAGCAGTTCTTC
V gene: TRBV19; D gene: -; clone size: medium-sized; J gene: TRBJ1-6; CDR3 protein: CASSPQGLQGNSPLHF; CDR3 DNA: TGTGCCAGTAGTCCCCAGGGGTTACAGGGTAATTCACCCCTCCACTTT
V gene: TRBV6-1; D gene: -; clone size: -; J gene: TRBJ2-5; CDR3 protein: CASSELRGRETQYF; CDR3 DNA: TGTGCCAGCAGTGAACTCCGGGGGCGGGAGACCCAGTACTTC
V gene: TRBV6-6; D gene: -; clone size: once; J gene: TRBJ1-5; CDR3 protein: CASRKTGSEQPQHF; CDR3 DNA: TGTGCCAGCAGGAAAACAGGGTCAGAGCAGCCCCAGCATTTT